This T cell receptor beta chain was found in a study of beta chain features in type 1 diabetes. Study in general: Patients were similar to healthy donors in age and gender (as well as in cell yields).

Study-level results: Naive, central memory and Treg TCRB repertoires seemed to resemble each other more closely in patients than they did in healthy donors. The cDNA sequencing approach could over-represent high-TCR-expressing cells. Among patients with Type 1 diabetes, TCRB CDR3s were moderately but significantly shorter in every one of the four CD4+ subsets.

The junction had 6 bases not matched to a gene; V was cut back by 2 bases and J by 7 bases. The V gene's germline CDR1 is SGHNT and CDR2 YYREEE (reference sequence). This CDR3 contains 15 residues. The table lists this clone with a few counts. Its antigen remains unidentified. Every sorted population was more than 98% pure. The entirety of the isolated RNA underwent reverse transcription, so expressed TCRB transcripts were sequenced. Here immunoSEQ multiplex PCR was the method, and the copy in TCRdb shows in-frame clones only, minus some. The sample records 600,000 to 700,000 clones, around 15% being singletons.

The sequenced sample was naive CD4+ T cells from blood. The sequence came from a man between 18 and 35 years old with type 1 diabetes. The chain combines TRBV5-4 with TRBJ2-1, with 10 bases aligning to TRBD2. CDR3 DNA sequence: TGTGCCAGCAGCTTCAGCGGGGGGGCCCGTAATGAGCAGTTCTTC. Translated: CASSFSGGARNEQFF.